This TCR beta chain appears in the sequencing data of a study of T cells after yellow fever vaccination. Notes on the study in general: Reappearing after the booster were most of the clones from primary vaccination (about 96% CD4, approximately 85% CD8).

The CDR3 runs 16 residues. The J segment lost 0 bases and the V segment lost 5 bases, leaving 7 bases of the junction unmatched. CDR1 and CDR2 from the germline V gene are SGHKS and YYEKEE (reference sequence). The table lists this clonotype with many counts. Antigen: not known. Template switching with 5'RACE generated the TCR cDNA and added a universal primer site and UMIs. TCRdb itself ran the 5' RACE reads through MiXCR, one entry per CDR3 protein. The sample gives 250,000 to 400,000 distinct CDR3 sequences, approximately 4% of which show up once; roughly 19% is in the top ten. The genes are TRBV5-5 and TRBJ2-2, with 7 bases aligning to TRBD1. This TCR was recovered from a man aged 18 to 29 who received the YFV17D yellow fever vaccine. Sequences were derived from PBMCs, sampled 15 days after the yellow fever booster vaccination. The CDR3 reads CASSSTGVPNTGELFF. CDR3 bases: TGTGCCAGCAGTTCTACAGGGGTCCCGAACACCGGGGAGCTGTTTTTT.